The present TCR beta chain was sequenced within a study of ipilimumab plus nivolumab after autologous stem cell transplantation. Whole-study context: Patients received a median of roughly five ipilimumab and roughly 8 nivolumab doses.

Germline V CDR1 and CDR2: GTSNPN, SVGIG (reference sequence). The CDR3 has 12 residues. V shed 6 bases and J 8 bases; nucleotides not matched to a gene: 6. Regarding the study as a whole: Authors suggest TCR repertoire, Treg phenotype and gut microbiota support further study.

TCRdb's table, derived via immunoSEQ multiplex PCR, lists solely in-frame clones and lacks some. The sample lists approximately 84,000 clones, about 83% occurring once. Of note for this clone: Antigen: not known.

The V gene is TRBV30, the J gene TRBJ1-4; 7 positions agree with TRBD1. The specimen was PBMCs, collected in a trial of ipilimumab plus nivolumab as post-transplant consolidation. This receptor was taken from a male donor with diffuse large B-cell lymphoma. The CDR3 region has the DNA TGTGCCTGCCGACAGGGCGTAGAAAAACTGTTTTTT. Translated: CACRQGVEKLFF. The full variable domain, with the rest looked up from reference TRBV30 and TRBJ1-4, is SQTIHQWPATLVQPVGSPLSLECTVEGTSNPNLYWYRQAAGRGLQLLFYSVGIGQISSEVPQNLSASRPQDRQFILSSKKLLLSDSGFYLCACRQGVEKLFFGSGTQLSVL.